These T cell receptor beta chains were read from a single sample in a study of blood T cell repertoires in COVID-19. Generated by immunoSEQ multiplex PCR, the TCRdb table keeps only in-frame clones and is missing some. The sample carries approximately 180,000 clones, 70% to 90% recorded once. Material: peripheral blood. These receptor sequences come from a human donor with active or convalescent COVID-19. The donor label of this sample is uncertain. The CDR3 runs from the conserved cysteine through the conserved F or W. D genes are given only for firm matches. Clone size is not always given. Where it is, it says once, few, many or a class for expanded clones.

DNA,CDR3,size,V,J,D
TGCGCCAGCAGCCCAGGAGGGGGGGGAATGAACACTGAAGCTTTCTTT,CASSPGGGGMNTEAFF,NA,TRBV5-1,TRBJ1-1,NA
TGTGCCAGCAGCTTAGGACGGGGGAACACTGAAGCTTTCTTT,CASSLGRGNTEAFF,NA,TRBV7-2,TRBJ1-1,NA
TGTGCCAGCAGCTTGTGGGGAGCCTACGAGCAGTACTTC,CASSLWGAYEQYF,NA,TRBV5-4,TRBJ2-7,NA
TGTGCCTGGAGTATCTCCGGGGGGAATGAGCAGTTCTTC,CAWSISGGNEQFF,NA,TRBV30,TRBJ2-1,TRBD2
TGTGCCAGCAGCTTTGACAGGGTTTCGCAGTATTTT,CASSFDRVSQYF,NA,TRBV7-2,TRBJ2-3,TRBD1
TGTGCCAGCAGTTCCCCAGGAACCGGGACAGGGCGCCACGAGCAGTACTTC,CASSSPGTGTGRHEQYF,NA,TRBV27,TRBJ2-7,TRBD1
TGTGCCAGCAGCGGACAGGGAGGGCGGCACGGGGAGCTGTTTTTT,CASSGQGGRHGELFF,NA,TRBV7-2,TRBJ2-2,NA
TGTGCCAGCAGCCGCTCCGGAGGGCAGGGTAACTATGGCTACACCTTC,CASSRSGGQGNYGYTF,NA,TRBV3-1/TRBV3-2,TRBJ1-2,NA
TGTGCCAGCAGTCGAGCGGGGGGTCCGTCCTACGAGCAGTACTTC,CASSRAGGPSYEQYF,NA,TRBV6-2/TRBV6-3,TRBJ2-7,TRBD2
TGTGCCAGTAGTACAACCCAGGGGAGCAATCAGCCCCAGCATTTT,CASSTTQGSNQPQHF,NA,TRBV19,TRBJ1-5,NA
TGTGCCACCAGCAGGAGACTAGACGCGGGCCAAGAGACCCAGTACTTC,CATSRRLDAGQETQYF,NA,TRBV15,TRBJ2-5,NA
TGCAGCGCCGTTGACAGCAATGAAAAACTGTTTTTT,CSAVDSNEKLFF,once,TRBV29-1,TRBJ1-4,NA
TGTGCCAGCAGGGACTCCCCCTGGGAAGATACGCAGTATTTT,CASRDSPWEDTQYF,NA,TRBV5-5,TRBJ2-3,NA
TGTGCCAGCAGCCAAAGGGCGGGAGCGACCCTCAACCAAGAGACCCAGTACTTC,CASSQRAGATLNQETQYF,NA,TRBV4-2,TRBJ2-5,TRBD2
TGTGCCAGCAGGGAGGGACAGACCTACGAGCAGTACTTC,CASREGQTYEQYF,NA,TRBV2,TRBJ2-7,NA
TGCAGCGTTGACGGCGGGCGAGGGGAGACCCAGTACTTC,CSVDGGRGETQYF,few,TRBV29-1,TRBJ2-5,NA
TGCGCCAGCAGCTTGGGGGACAACAATCAGCCCCAGCATTTT,CASSLGDNNQPQHF,NA,TRBV5-1,TRBJ1-5,NA
TGTGCTAGTGGTTTGGTGTCAGGGGGCCTCACTGAAGCTTTCTTT,CASGLVSGGLTEAFF,NA,TRBV12-5,TRBJ1-1,TRBD1
TGCAGCGTAGCGGATTACGAGCAGTACTTC,CSVADYEQYF,once,TRBV29-1,TRBJ2-7,NA
TGTGCTAGCAGCCTGGGACTAGCGGGACCCACAGATACGCAGTATTTT,CASSLGLAGPTDTQYF,NA,TRBV7-7,TRBJ2-3,TRBD2
TGTGCCAGCAGTGAACACGGTTCCTACGAGCAGTACTTC,CASSEHGSYEQYF,NA,TRBV6-1,TRBJ2-7,NA
TGTGCCAGCAGCTCCCTGAGCATTCAGTACTTC,CASSSLSIQYF,NA,TRBV7-2,TRBJ2-4,NA
TGTGCCAGCAGCTTGGATGCAGGCTTCTATGGCTACACCTTC,CASSLDAGFYGYTF,NA,TRBV5-6,TRBJ1-2,NA
TGTGCCAGCAGCTTAGGTGGGGGAGGGCCGTTAAAGGAGCAGTTCTTC,CASSLGGGGPLKEQFF,NA,TRBV7-2,TRBJ2-1,TRBD2
TGTGCCAGCAGTTTATGGGCGGAGACCCAGTACTTC,CASSLWAETQYF,NA,TRBV27,TRBJ2-5,NA
TGTGCCAGCAGCTCTCTGCTGGTCGGGGGAGGGCCAGATACGCAGTATTTT,CASSSLLVGGGPDTQYF,NA,TRBV7-9,TRBJ2-3,TRBD2
TGTGCCAGCAGCTTTGGAGCGGGGGGGCCGGAGACCCAGTACTTC,CASSFGAGGPETQYF,NA,TRBV11-2,TRBJ2-5,TRBD2
TGTGCCAGCTCACCAAGTGGGGGGGATTACGAGCAGTACTTC,CASSPSGGDYEQYF,NA,TRBV18,TRBJ2-7,TRBD2
TGTGCCATCAGGGGGACTAGCGGGCTCACCGGGGAGCTGTTTTTT,CAIRGTSGLTGELFF,NA,TRBV10-3,TRBJ2-2,TRBD2
TGTGCCAGCAGCTTTTCGCAGGGGGCCTACGAGCAGTACTTC,CASSFSQGAYEQYF,NA,TRBV7-6,TRBJ2-7,TRBD1
TGCGCCAGCAGCCCCCGGGGGGCAGATACGCAGTATTTT,CASSPRGADTQYF,NA,TRBV4-3,TRBJ2-3,TRBD2
TGTGTGTATAGGGGAGGGTACAATGAGCAGTTCTTC,CVYRGGYNEQFF,NA,TRBV12-3/TRBV12-4,TRBJ2-1,TRBD2
TGTGCCAGCAGCTTGTTCGGGGTAGCGGCATACAATGAGCAGTTCTTC,CASSLFGVAAYNEQFF,NA,TRBV5-6,TRBJ2-1,NA
TGCGCCAGCAGACCTATCCGGACAGAAGAGGGGATCTATGGCTACACCTTC,CASRPIRTEEGIYGYTF,NA,TRBV4-1,TRBJ1-2,NA
TGTGCCAGCAGTTTCACAGGGCTCTCCTACGAGCAGTACTTC,CASSFTGLSYEQYF,once,TRBV28,TRBJ2-7,NA